This passage covers 20 T cell receptor beta chains from one sample sequenced in a study of Graves' ophthalmopathy and Graves' hyperthyroidism. Using RNA transcripts, the TCR beta CDR3 regions were amplified. First-round RT-PCR relied on HTBI primers, and a second-round multiplex PCR came next. Via MiXCR, TCRdb re-called the multiplex PCR reads, giving one row per CDR3 protein. The sample yields roughly 610,000 distinct CDR3 sequences, about a fifth seen once. The sample was peripheral blood. The receptor source for this set is a woman under 30 with stable Graves' hyperthyroidism. Some clones in this sample may be carry-over from other donors' samples.

The chain links TRBV3-1 to TRBJ1-2; maybe TRBD1 (5 bases). Germline V gene lookup returns CDR1 LGHDT and CDR2 YNNKEL (reference sequence). The ends were cut back, 4 bases at V and 9 bases at J, with 9 bases in the middle. The CDR3 contains 11 residues. The CDR3 region is CASSRGVSYTF. For the CDR3, the DNA is TGTGCCAGCAGCCGAGGGGTTAGCTACACCTTC.

This clonotype has ten or more counts. The rearrangement joins TRBV4-1 to TRBJ2-5; 7 positions agree with TRBD1. The CDR3 runs 16 residues. V dropped 6 bases and J dropped 1; count of bases not matched to a gene: 11. From germline, CDR1 is MGHRA and CDR2 YSYEKL. The CDR3 DNA reads as TGCGCCAGCAGTCCCAGGGACAGCCAAATCCAAGAGACCCAGTACTTC. This gives the protein CASSPRDSQIQETQYF.

This clonotype was detected many times. The rearrangement joins TRBV6-5 to TRBJ2-2; D is unresolved. CDR1 is MNHEY and CDR2 is SVGAGI in the germline V gene. Trimming removed 0 bases at V and 2 bases at J, with 1 base between. This CDR3 region has 13 residues. DNA of the CDR3: TGTGCCAGCAGTTACTCTAACACCGGGGAGCTGTTTTTT. This translates into CASSYSNTGELFF.

V gene TRBV3-1 combines with J gene TRBJ1-6; the match to TRBD1 covers 7 bases. Germline CDR1 LGHDT, CDR2 YNNKEL (reference sequence). Unmatched junction bases numbered 16, after V lost 4 bases and J lost 7 bases. The CDR3 totals 18 residues. For the CDR3, the DNA is TGTGCCAGCAGCCGCCTGCGAAGTACAGGGGCGACCAATTCACCCCTCCACTTT. Its protein is CASSRLRSTGATNSPLHF. Filled out from reference TRBV3-1 and TRBJ1-6, the complete variable domain reads DTAVSQTPKYLVTQMGNDKSIKCEQNLGHDTMYWYKQDSKKFLKIMFSYNNKELIINETVPNRFSPKSPDKAHLNLHINSLELGDSAVYFCASSRLRSTGATNSPLHFGNGTRLTVT.

This clonotype was counted between two and nine times. This chain joins TRBV6-1 and TRBJ1-1; D perhaps matches TRBD1 (6 bases). Germline-derived CDR1 and CDR2 are MNHNS and SASEGT. This CDR3 spans 16 amino acids. The V end lost 6 bases, the J end lost 1 base, and 18 bases lay between the germline ends. CDR3 bases: TGTGCCAGCAGGGGAACCAGGGGTAAAAGGAACACTGAAGCTTTCTTT. Translating it yields CASRGTRGKRNTEAFF.

This chain links TRBV2 with TRBJ1-5; 7 positions match TRBD1. J lost 3 bases, V lost 6 bases, and 5 bases had no gene match. Germline V gene sequence: CDR1 SNHLY, CDR2 FYNNEI. The CDR3 sequence is 14 residues long. CDR3 sequence: CASSRTGLNQPQHF. CDR3 bases: TGTGCCAGCAGCCGGACAGGACTCAATCAGCCCCAGCATTTT.

This clonotype showed up many times. V usage is TRBV12-3 or TRBV12-4 and J usage is TRBJ1-1; D call uncertain. The V end was cut by 6 bases, the J end by 11 bases, with 16 bases between. The length of the CDR3 is 12 residues. The CDR3 reads CASSTRTQLAFF. The CDR3 bases are TGTGCCAGCAGCACAAGAACCCAGTTGGCTTTCTTT.

This clonotype has at least ten counts. Written as DNA, the CDR3 is TGTGCCAGCAGTTTAGGTACCGCGTCGCCCAGCTCCTACGAGCAGTACTTC. This translates into CASSLGTASPSSYEQYF. The genes are TRBV12-3 or TRBV12-4 and TRBJ2-7; D call uncertain. The V end was cut by 1 base, the J end by 0 bases, with 16 bases between. The CDR3 runs to 17 residues.

This clonotype was counted ten times or more. The gene calls are TRBV4-2 and TRBJ1-6; 7 bases map to TRBD1. After removal of 4 bases from V and 5 bases from J, the junction contained 8 bases not matched to a gene. The germline CDR1 and CDR2 sequences are LGHNA and YNFKEQ. The CDR3 sequence is 16 residues long. In DNA, the CDR3 is TGTGCCAGCAGCCGCCAAGTGGGACAGAATAATTCACCCCTCCACTTT. This sequence encodes CASSRQVGQNNSPLHF.

This clonotype occurred many times. The CDR3 spells CASSYSYRGQNYGYTF. CDR3 DNA: TGTGCCAGCAGTTACTCGTACAGGGGCCAGAACTATGGCTACACCTTC. V usage is TRBV6-5 and J usage is TRBJ1-2, with 7 bases identical to TRBD1. Germline-derived CDR1 and CDR2 are MNHEY and SVGAGI. The CDR3 totals 16 residues. V trimming: 0 bases; J trimming: 2 bases; junction bases outside the gene matches: 6.

This clonotype was detected ten times or more. This rearrangement joins TRBV9 to TRBJ2-5; D not resolved. Trimming took 2 bases from V and 5 from J, leaving 10 bases between them. The length of the CDR3 is 13 residues. The germline V gene encodes CDR1 SGDLS and CDR2 YYNGEE. In DNA, the CDR3 is TGTGCCAGCAGCGTGTCGGATTGGGAGACCCAGTACTTC. Translating gives CASSVSDWETQYF.

This clonotype was recorded many times. V gene TRBV19 combines with J gene TRBJ1-1, with a tentative D call TRBD1 (5 bases). The V end lost 4 bases, the J end lost 4 bases, and 16 bases lay between the germline ends. The CDR3 extends over 15 amino acids. Per the germline V gene, CDR1 is LNHDA and CDR2 is SQIVND (reference sequence). In nucleotides, the CDR3 is TGTGCCAGTAGTAAAGGGGCAGGGAGGAGCACTGAAGCTTTCTTT. Residues: CASSKGAGRSTEAFF.

Notes on this clonotype: A much larger clone lies a single base off, so this may be a read error. The chain couples TRBV6-5 to TRBJ2-7; the D is unclear. Per the germline V gene, CDR1 is MNHEY and CDR2 is SVGAGI. The V end was cut by 4 bases, the J end by 4 bases, with 8 bases between. CDR3 length equals 12 residues. This CDR3 reads CASSSESYEQYV. CDR3 bases: TGTGCCAGCAGTTCCGAATCATACGAGCAGTACGTC.

About this clonotype: A much larger clonotype is one base distant, so this may be a read error. The chain combines TRBV18 with TRBJ2-7, with 10 bases aligning to TRBD1. Germline CDR1 is KGHSH and CDR2 is LQKENI. This CDR3 has 14 residues. The CDR3 DNA is TGTGCCATCTCACGGACGACAGGGGGCAGGGAGCAGTACTTC. Residues: CAISRTTGGREQYF.

This clonotype showed up many times. The V and J genes are TRBV11-1 and TRBJ1-2; D unclear. Germline values: CDR1 SGHAT, CDR2 FQDESV (reference sequence). This CDR3 spans 16 amino acids. Trimming left V 0 bases short and J 0 bases short, with 11 bases between. Here the CDR3 reads CASSLAPDGANYGYTF. CDR3 nucleotides: TGTGCCAGCAGCTTAGCCCCGGACGGAGCTAACTATGGCTACACCTTC.

This clonotype occurred many times. This chain connects TRBV20-1 to TRBJ2-7; 8 bases match TRBD2. The ends lost 6 bases at V and 4 bases at J; junction bases unmatched: 11. The germline CDR1 and CDR2 sequences are DFQATT and SNEGSKA (reference sequence). This CDR3 is 14 amino acids long. Here the CDR3 reads CSADGGGGGYEQYF. The CDR3 DNA follows: TGCAGTGCCGACGGGGGGGGAGGCGGGTACGAGCAGTACTTC.

This clonotype has a handful of counts. This chain joins TRBV5-1 and TRBJ1-1; no reliable D call. The CDR3 is made up of 14 amino acids. V gave up 0 bases and J gave up 9 bases, with 15 bases separating them. CDR1 is SGHRS, CDR2 YFSETQ, per germline. CDR3 in DNA: TGCGCCAGCAGCTTGGAACCCTCCGGCGTGAAAGCTTTCTTT. It codes for CASSLEPSGVKAFF.

V usage is TRBV11-2 and J usage is TRBJ1-1; 7 bases line up with TRBD1. The CDR3 runs to 15 residues. CDR1 and CDR2 (germline): SGHAT, FQNNGV. V dropped 0 bases and J dropped 4; count of bases not matched to a gene: 5. This chain's CDR3 is CASSLEPTGSTEAFF. CDR3 nucleotide sequence: TGTGCCAGCAGCTTAGAGCCGACAGGGAGCACTGAAGCTTTCTTT.

This chain connects TRBV30 to TRBJ1-6; 12 nucleotides align to TRBD1. CDR3 length equals 15 residues. The germline CDR1 and CDR2 sequences are GTSNPN and SVGIG (reference sequence). Trimming at V came to 1 base and at J to 9 bases, leaving 4 bases not matched to a gene. The CDR3 protein is CAWSGDRGLGSPLHF. CDR3 sequence (DNA): TGTGCCTGGAGTGGGGACAGGGGGCTCGGTTCACCCCTCCACTTT.

This clonotype was observed many times. The chain uses TRBV4-1 and TRBJ2-7, with unresolved D. Germline CDR1 is MGHRA and CDR2 is YSYEKL. This CDR3 region has 14 residues. V dropped 1 base and J dropped 2 bases, with 9 bases sitting between them. CDR3 loop: CASSQGAYPYEQYF. CDR3 DNA: TGCGCCAGCAGCCAAGGAGCATATCCCTACGAGCAGTACTTC.